This T cell receptor beta chain came from a study of radiation and T cells in renal cell carcinoma (dated by TCRdb to about 2020). Study-level background: Samples were obtained from a clinical trial, in which 15 Gy stereotactic body radiation therapy was delivered to primary renal cell carcinomas and nephrectomy was performed 4 weeks later. In total, roughly 51 samples underwent TCR beta sequencing: 25 or so tumors plus 27 peripheral blood samples. Across all 50 or so samples, 4,000,000 or so unique CDR3 nucleotide sequences, encoding 2,658,974 unique CDR3 amino acid sequences, were identified. What the authors observed across the whole study: In blood, the top tumor clonotypes increased between baseline and 2 weeks post-radiation and then shrank by 4 weeks, which suggests that tumor-resident clones expanded only transiently. Because no pretreatment tumor biopsies were available, whether clonotypes were present in the tumor at baseline could not be determined. The single-armed trial design could not address effects of radiation dose or scheduling on the TCR repertoire. Dynamics of the blood repertoire were not tracked past 4 weeks after treatment.

About this clone: Its antigen is currently not known. Base qualities are missing; no much larger clone stands one base away.

V gives up 4 bases and J gives up 1 base, and the segment between their germline ends measures 10 bases. The CDR3 measures 13 amino acids from cysteine to phenylalanine. The DNA shown is the 39-base CDR3, in frame from base 1. The germline V gene encodes CDR1 SQVTM and CDR2 ANQGSEA. According to the study, the label for this sample's time point signals: baseline pretreatment blood. Per the publication, the treatment or condition label means: 15 Gy SBRT to primary tumor, nephrectomy 4 weeks later. Serial peripheral blood from radiation-treated patients was sampled at baseline, 2 weeks and 4 weeks after SBRT to track tumor-enriched clonotypes. Renal cell carcinoma with clear cell pathology was present in all patients. The QIAamp DNA Blood Mini Kit (Qiagen) was used to prepare genomic DNA for TCR sequencing. The analyses included just those samples that passed every quality control check. TCR beta libraries were generated from genomic DNA with the immunoSEQ kit, following the manufacturer's recommendations. For library preparation, a first multiplex PCR was performed with proprietary primers, followed by a second PCR in which unique barcodes were added, and bead cleanups were performed after each round. A kit-provided positive control reaction and a negative control reaction were included in every sample batch. The final libraries were assessed on an Agilent 4200 TapeStation D1000 ScreenTape, pooled by volume, and quantified by qPCR. Sequencing was performed on an Illumina NextSeq500 using a MidOutput 150-cycle cartridge, with 156 Read1 cycles, 15 Index1 cycles, and the kit custom primers. The pooled library was loaded at about 0.93 pM with 20% PhiX control spiked in. Turning to the authors' computational methods: The vendor-processed data were analyzed in R, and a clonotype was defined as all T cells that share the same CDR3 nucleotide sequence. In the clone abundance analyses, frequencies were normalized to the 10,000 most abundant clones in each sample. Public T cell clones, which averaged fewer than five per sample, were removed prior to analysis. Tumor-enriched and baseline blood-enriched clonotypes were defined by at least a 32-fold difference in abundance between compartments. Clonotypes expanded or contracted between blood time points were identified with a beta-binomial differential abundance model. Tumor-blood repertoire similarity was measured with the Baroni-Urbani and Buser coefficient, and groups were compared using two-tailed Wilcoxon tests in R. TCRdb re-hosts the immuneACCESS table, in-frame sequences only. Its copies lack some clones; in the studies checked, an unresolved V gene accounts for under half of them, and the cause for the rest is not known. That table supplies the V and J calls and clone size; D and trimming were determined from the DNA. This sample has about 140,000 clones in its table, and over 65% of those were observed once. The ten top clones hold 20% to 25% of the sample.

This TCR derives from a woman aged 50 to 65 with renal cell carcinoma. The sequencing used blood, collected from a patient whose treatment included radiotherapy and nephrectomy. The chain was built from TRBV29-1 and TRBJ1-1, with TRBD1 as a weak D call on 6 bases. The sequenced DNA is TGCAGCGTTGCCACAGGGTGGAACACTGAAGCTTTCTTT. Its amino acids are CSVATGWNTEAFF.